These 32 T cell receptor beta chains were all obtained from the same sample, sequenced in a study of blood T cell repertoires in COVID-19. Assay: immunoSEQ multiplex PCR; the TCRdb copy retains only in-frame clones and omits some. Among some 330,000 clones, about 89% were seen once, and the ten largest hold roughly 1.9%. The source material was PBMCs or T cells enriched from blood (not recorded which). These receptors were taken from a man aged 35 to 55 in a cohort exposed to, infected with or recovered from COVID-19 (not recorded which).

CDR3 amino acids: CASTGTGKNIQYF. In DNA form, the CDR3 reads TGTGCCAGTACCGGGACAGGGAAAAACATTCAGTACTTC. This rearrangement joins TRBV19 to TRBJ2-4, with 9 bases aligning to TRBD1. This CDR3 region has 13 residues. From germline, CDR1 is LNHDA and CDR2 SQIVND (reference sequence). V shed 7 bases, J shed 4 bases, and the junction held 2 bases outside the gene matches.

V and J are TRBV30 and TRBJ1-3, with D perhaps TRBD1 (5 bases). This CDR3 spans 16 amino acids. Germline V gives CDR1 GTSNPN, CDR2 SVGIG (reference sequence). Trimming cost V 2 bases and J 0 bases, with 14 bases left between them. CDR3: CAWSSAYRFSGNTIYF. Written as DNA, the CDR3 is TGTGCCTGGAGTTCCGCCTACAGGTTCTCTGGAAACACCATATATTTT.

The CDR3 reads CASSIGTGVSYEQYF. CDR3 bases: TGTGCCAGTAGTATCGGGACAGGGGTCTCCTACGAGCAGTACTTC. The V and J genes are TRBV19 and TRBJ2-7; 10 nucleotides match TRBD1. Germline trimming cut 3 bases from V and 0 bases from J; bases unmatched to any gene: 2. The CDR3 loop spans 15 amino acids. Looked up from germline, CDR1 is LNHDA and CDR2 is SQIVND (reference sequence).

The V and J genes are TRBV5-4 and TRBJ2-5; TRBD1 aligns across 7 bases. V shed 4 bases, J shed 3 bases, and the junction held 9 bases outside the gene matches. Germline values: CDR1 SGHNT, CDR2 YYREEE (reference sequence). The CDR3 loop spans 15 amino acids. The CDR3 reads CASSPGGSLKETQYF. The CDR3 DNA follows: TGTGCCAGCAGCCCAGGGGGTAGTCTCAAAGAGACCCAGTACTTC.

In its sample, this clone was seen a few times. V usage is TRBV2 and J usage is TRBJ1-6; 8 positions match TRBD1. The CDR3 extends over 13 amino acids. V lost 9 bases, J lost 9 bases, and 7 bases stayed unmatched. Germline V CDR1 and CDR2: SNHLY, FYNNEI. The CDR3 DNA follows: TGTGCCAGTTCGACAGGGGTTTCTTCACCCCTCCACTTT. Protein sequence: CASSTGVSSPLHF.

This clone was observed a single time. The chain has TRBV5-1 and TRBJ1-2; 7 nucleotides align to TRBD1. The germline V gene encodes CDR1 SGHRS and CDR2 YFSETQ. V was pared by 3 bases and J by 3 bases, with 5 bases of the junction left unmatched. The length of the CDR3 is 14 residues. CDR3 nucleotides: TGCGCCAGCAGCTCCCAGGGGGTCGACTATGGCTACACCTTC. This encodes CASSSQGVDYGYTF.

The chain employs TRBV3-1 (or the pseudogene TRBV3-2) and TRBJ1-4; 7 bases map to TRBD1. The CDR3 spans 15 residues. V shed 4 bases and J 6 bases; nucleotides not matched to a gene: 8. CDR1 is LGHDT, CDR2 YNNKEL, per germline (reference sequence). CDR3 sequence (DNA): TGTGCCAGCAGCCCACTGGGACAGATAGATGAAAAACTGTTTTTT. The encoded protein is CASSPLGQIDEKLFF.

This chain uses TRBV6-5 with TRBJ1-6; 9 positions match TRBD1. The ends lost 8 bases at V and 7 bases at J; junction bases unmatched: 6. The germline CDR1 and CDR2 sequences are MNHEY and SVGAGI. The CDR3 covers 14 residues. CDR3 amino acids: CASGRDRENSPLHF. The CDR3 DNA reads as TGTGCCAGCGGACGGGACAGGGAGAATTCACCCCTCCACTTT.

The chain couples TRBV27 to TRBJ1-1; D gene uncertain. Trimming pared 2 bases from V and 5 bases from J, leaving 9 bases between. Germline V gene sequence: CDR1 MNHEY, CDR2 SMNVEV (reference sequence). The CDR3 sequence is 13 residues long. The CDR3 here is CASSLMRGTEAFF. The DNA of the CDR3 is TGTGCCAGCAGTTTAATGCGCGGTACTGAAGCTTTCTTT.

In regard to this clone: In the same sample, other DNA sequences code for this CDR3. The CDR3 sequence: CASSGTGKNIQYF. As DNA, the CDR3 is TGTGCCAGTAGTGGGACAGGGAAAAACATTCAGTACTTC. This chain connects TRBV19 to TRBJ2-4, with 9 nucleotides matching TRBD1. The germline CDR1 and CDR2 sequences are LNHDA and SQIVND (reference sequence). The junction had 0 bases not matched to a gene; V was cut back by 5 bases and J by 4 bases. The CDR3 spans 13 residues.

This clone showed up just once. The chain joins TRBV4-1 to TRBJ2-1; D might be TRBD1 (6 bases). Germline assignment: CDR1 MGHRA and CDR2 YSYEKL. CDR3 size: 14 residues. The germline V and J ends were trimmed by 1 base and 8 bases, with 12 bases remaining between them. CDR3 coding DNA: TGCGCCAGCAGCCAAGGGGGCTACAGGGATGAGCAGTTCTTC. Translation: CASSQGGYRDEQFF.

The CDR3 nucleotides are TGTGCCTGGAGTTTAGGGACTTACGAGCAGTACTTC. Its protein product is CAWSLGTYEQYF. The chain recombines TRBV30 with TRBJ2-7; a possible D gene is TRBD2 (6 bases). This CDR3 is built from 12 residues. V was clipped by 2 bases and J by 4 bases, with 9 bases between them. In germline, CDR1 is GTSNPN, CDR2 SVGIG (reference sequence).

This chain joins TRBV7-3 and TRBJ2-5, with 8 bases aligning to TRBD2. The ends lost 0 bases at V and 5 bases at J; junction bases unmatched: 8. There are 16 residues in the CDR3. Per the germline V gene, CDR1 is SGHTA and CDR2 is FQGTGA. The CDR3 sequence is CASSLTPSGRRETQYF. The CDR3 DNA sequence: TGTGCCAGCAGCTTAACTCCCAGCGGGAGACGGGAGACCCAGTACTTC.

The chain uses TRBV2 and TRBJ1-5; 7 nucleotides agree with TRBD1. Germline-derived CDR1 and CDR2 are SNHLY and FYNNEI. The V segment lost 6 bases and the J segment 1 base; nucleotides outside the gene matches: 3. CDR3 length: 14 amino acids. In DNA, the CDR3 is TGTGCCAGCAGCCTCAGGGGGAGCAATCAGCCCCAGCATTTT. It codes for CASSLRGSNQPQHF.

The chain has TRBV28 and TRBJ2-3; no firm D call. The CDR3 loop spans 13 amino acids. Per germline, CDR1 MDHEN and CDR2 SYDVKM. V lost 5 bases and J lost 6, with 12 bases in between. CDR3 residues: CASSPPAVDTQYF. CDR3 DNA: TGTGCCAGCAGTCCCCCGGCGGTTGATACGCAGTATTTT.

A single count supports this clone. The chain joins TRBV27 to TRBJ2-3; possible D gene TRBD2, 6 bases. The germline V and J ends were trimmed by 7 bases and 4 bases, with 12 bases remaining between them. This CDR3 comprises 13 residues. Germline V gene lookup returns CDR1 MNHEY and CDR2 SMNVEV (reference sequence). This CDR3 is CASNGGRPDTQYF. CDR3 nucleotides: TGTGCCAGCAACGGGGGTAGGCCAGATACGCAGTATTTT.

Notes on this clone: One end of the junction is discordant with germline, which a read error may explain. The chain carries TRBV19 and TRBJ1-1; TRBD1 is a possible D gene (6 bases). Germline loops: CDR1 LNHDA, CDR2 SQIVND (reference sequence). This CDR3 has 14 residues. The CDR3 DNA is TGTGCCAGCAGTACAGGGAATAGCGGCACTGAAGCTTTCTTT. Encoded protein: CASSTGNSGTEAFF.

As DNA, the CDR3 is TGTGCCAGCAGCTCATTCACCGAGACTAGCGGGATCGAGGAGCAGTTCTTC. Protein product: CASSSFTETSGIEEQFF. The genes are TRBV7-9 and TRBJ2-1; TRBD2 agrees at 11 bases. V trimming: 4 bases; J trimming: 10 bases; junction bases outside the gene matches: 15. The CDR3 extends over 17 amino acids. Germline loops: CDR1 SEHNR, CDR2 FQNEAQ (reference sequence).

This clone was seen a handful of times. The V and J genes are TRBV6-1 and TRBJ2-1, with D possibly matching TRBD2 (5 bases). The CDR3 runs 15 residues. CDR1 and CDR2 from the germline V gene are MNHNS and SASEGT. Trimming left V 3 bases short and J 4 bases short, with 13 bases between. The CDR3 loop reads CASSDRSDWYNEQFF. The CDR3 DNA follows: TGTGCCAGCAGTGACCGATCGGACTGGTACAATGAGCAGTTCTTC.

This clone came up once. This rearrangement joins TRBV5-1 to TRBJ1-1; TRBD1 might be the D (5 bases). The CDR3 spans 15 residues. Germline values: CDR1 SGHRS, CDR2 YFSETQ. Trimming took 0 bases from V and 3 from J, leaving 12 bases between them. The CDR3 spells CASSLEGYSHTEAFF. The CDR3 DNA is TGCGCCAGCAGCTTGGAGGGGTACAGTCACACTGAAGCTTTCTTT. Looking up the rest from reference TRBV5-1 and TRBJ1-1 gives the full variable domain: KAGVTQTPRYLIKTRGQQVTLSCSPISGHRSVSWYQQTPGQGLQFLFEYFSETQRNKGNFPGRFSGRQFSNSRSEMNVSTLELGDSALYLCASSLEGYSHTEAFFGQGTRLTVV.

This sequence joins TRBV5-1 and TRBJ2-3; 13 nucleotides line up with TRBD2. Germline CDR1 SGHRS, CDR2 YFSETQ. V was clipped by 3 bases and J by 4 bases; unmatched bases: 5. The CDR3 loop spans 16 amino acids. CDR3 loop: CASSSGLAGAADTQYF. The CDR3 DNA reads TGCGCCAGCAGCTCCGGACTAGCGGGAGCAGCAGATACGCAGTATTTT.

The gene calls are TRBV28 and TRBJ2-7, with D tentatively TRBD1 (6 bases). Germline CDR1 is MDHEN and CDR2 is SYDVKM. The CDR3 has 15 residues. The V end was cut by 6 bases, the J end by 7 bases, with 22 bases between. Written as DNA, the CDR3 is TGTGCCAGCAGCGCCGACGGCAGGGGACGGAGGGAGCAGTACTTC. It translates to CASSADGRGRREQYF.

The rearrangement joins TRBV5-1 to TRBJ2-7; possible D gene TRBD1, 6 bases. Between the trimmed V and J ends, which lost 4 bases and 4 bases, there was a span of 15 bases. CDR1 is SGHRS and CDR2 is YFSETQ in the germline V gene. The CDR3 runs 14 residues. CDR3 DNA sequence: TGCGCCAGCAGCCGACAGGAGAACTTGTACGAGCAGTACTTC. As protein: CASSRQENLYEQYF.

The rearrangement joins TRBV6-5 to TRBJ1-6; perhaps TRBD1 as D (6 bases). This CDR3 is built from 16 residues. Trimming pared 2 bases from V and 3 bases from J, leaving 11 bases between. CDR1 is MNHEY, CDR2 SVGAGI, per germline. Here the CDR3 reads CASSYPRTDYNSPLHF. The CDR3 DNA reads as TGTGCCAGCAGTTACCCAAGGACAGACTATAATTCACCCCTCCACTTT.

This rearrangement joins TRBV19 to TRBJ1-4; weak D call: TRBD1 (5 bases). The CDR3 is 13 amino acids. Between the trimmed V and J ends, which lost 6 bases and 8 bases, there was a span of 13 bases. The germline gives CDR1 LNHDA, CDR2 SQIVND (reference sequence). The CDR3 DNA reads TGTGCCAGTAGCACCAGGGTTATGGAAAAACTGTTTTTT. It encodes CASSTRVMEKLFF.

The chain recombines TRBV10-2 with TRBJ1-1; 9 nucleotides agree with TRBD1. CDR1 and CDR2 (germline): WSHSY, SAAADI. V gave up 6 bases and J gave up 4 bases; unmatched junction bases: 3. This CDR3 spans 13 amino acids. CDR3: CASRKTGGTEAFF. The CDR3, as DNA: TGCGCCAGCAGGAAGACAGGGGGCACTGAAGCTTTCTTT.

The V call is TRBV5-1, the J call TRBJ2-4, with TRBD1 matching 8 bases. The CDR3 covers 15 residues. Germline CDR1 is SGHRS and CDR2 is YFSETQ. The V gene end was trimmed by 3 bases and the J gene end by 4 bases; junction bases not matched to a gene: 6. CDR3 residues: CASSSAGTGKNIQYF. The CDR3, as DNA: TGCGCCAGCAGCTCGGCCGGGACAGGAAAAAACATTCAGTACTTC.

The chain couples TRBV15 to TRBJ2-5; TRBD2 matches 7 bases. The V gene end was trimmed by 1 base and the J gene end by 0 bases; junction bases not matched to a gene: 2. This CDR3 has 15 residues. CDR1 is LNHNV, CDR2 YYDKDF, per germline (reference sequence). CDR3 protein: CATSRGGLNQETQYF. CDR3 bases: TGTGCCACCAGCAGAGGGGGACTAAACCAAGAGACCCAGTACTTC.

The chain carries TRBV29-1 and TRBJ2-1; 11 bases line up with TRBD2. The CDR3 extends over 13 amino acids. In germline, CDR1 is SQVTM, CDR2 ANQGSEA. With 6 bases clipped from V and 7 bases from J, the junction kept 5 bases outside the gene matches. The CDR3 reads CSVARTSGNEQFF. In DNA form, the CDR3 reads TGCAGCGTCGCCAGGACTAGCGGGAATGAGCAGTTCTTC.

This clone was observed once. This chain links TRBV27 with TRBJ2-1; 10 bases line up with TRBD2. Looked up from germline, CDR1 is MNHEY and CDR2 is SMNVEV (reference sequence). The CDR3 is made up of 15 amino acids. The J segment lost 0 bases and the V segment lost 6 bases, leaving 2 bases of the junction unmatched. CDR3 amino acids: CASRASGSSYNEQFF. The CDR3 DNA reads TGTGCCAGCAGAGCTAGCGGGAGCTCCTACAATGAGCAGTTCTTC.

A note on this clone: At the DNA level, this CDR3 is encoded by other sequences in the same sample as well. The chain employs TRBV29-1 and TRBJ2-3; TRBD2 is a possible D gene (6 bases). Germline CDR1 and CDR2: SQVTM and ANQGSEA. This CDR3 spans 13 amino acids. V was trimmed by 7 bases and J by 2 bases, leaving 13 bases between them. CDR3 sequence reads: CSGGASVTDTQYF. The CDR3 DNA reads TGCAGCGGTGGAGCTAGCGTCACAGATACGCAGTATTTT.

V and J are TRBV14 and TRBJ2-1; TRBD2 agrees at 10 bases. V lost 4 bases, J lost 6 bases, and 9 bases stayed unmatched. CDR3 length: 16 residues. Germline V gives CDR1 SGHDN, CDR2 FVKESK. In nucleotides, the CDR3 is TGTGCCAGCAGCCCCGTTGGGACTAGCGCATCCAATGAGCAGTTCTTC. This gives the protein CASSPVGTSASNEQFF.